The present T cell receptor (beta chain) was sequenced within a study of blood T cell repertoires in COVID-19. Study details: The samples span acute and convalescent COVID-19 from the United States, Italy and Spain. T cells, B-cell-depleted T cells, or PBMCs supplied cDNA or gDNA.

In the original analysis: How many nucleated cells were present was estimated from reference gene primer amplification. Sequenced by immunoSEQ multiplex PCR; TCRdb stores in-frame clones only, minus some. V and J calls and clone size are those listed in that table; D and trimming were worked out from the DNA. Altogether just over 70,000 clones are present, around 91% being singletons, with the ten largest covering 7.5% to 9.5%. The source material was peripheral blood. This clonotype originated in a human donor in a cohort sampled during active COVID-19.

Here the CDR3 DNA reads TGCGCCAGCAGCCAAGGGTTTGCCGGGACAGGAGCGTACGAGCAGTACTTC. Protein: CASSQGFAGTGAYEQYF. V usage is TRBV4-1 and J usage is TRBJ2-7; 8 positions match TRBD1. Germline CDR1 MGHRA, CDR2 YSYEKL. The CDR3 loop spans 17 amino acids. The ends lost 1 base at V and 4 bases at J; junction bases unmatched: 12.